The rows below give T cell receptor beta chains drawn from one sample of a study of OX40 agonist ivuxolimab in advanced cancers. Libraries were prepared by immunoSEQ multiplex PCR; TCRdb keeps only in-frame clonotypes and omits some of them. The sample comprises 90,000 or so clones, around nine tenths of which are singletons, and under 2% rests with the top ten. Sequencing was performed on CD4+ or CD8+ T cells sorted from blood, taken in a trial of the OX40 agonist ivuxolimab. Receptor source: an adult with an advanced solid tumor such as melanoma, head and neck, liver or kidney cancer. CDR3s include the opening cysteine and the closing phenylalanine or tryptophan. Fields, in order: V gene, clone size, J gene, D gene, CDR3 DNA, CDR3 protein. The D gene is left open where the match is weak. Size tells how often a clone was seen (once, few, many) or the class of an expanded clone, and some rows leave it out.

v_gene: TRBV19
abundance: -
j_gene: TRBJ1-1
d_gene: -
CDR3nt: TGTGCCAGTAGTGACCGGGCAGGGGACACTGAAGCTTTCTTT
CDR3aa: CASSDRAGDTEAFF

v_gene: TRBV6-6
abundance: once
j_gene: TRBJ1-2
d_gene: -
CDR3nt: TGTGCCAGCAGTTACCCCGGGGTAATAGCTAACTATGGCTACACCTTC
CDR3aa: CASSYPGVIANYGYTF

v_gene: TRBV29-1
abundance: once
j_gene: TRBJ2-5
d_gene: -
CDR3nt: TGCAGCGTTGAAGGCGATGAGACCCAGTACTTC
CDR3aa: CSVEGDETQYF

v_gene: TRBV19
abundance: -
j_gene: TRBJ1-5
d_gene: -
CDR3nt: TGTGCCAGTAGTATAGTTGGACGGTATAGCAATCAGCCCCAGCATTTT
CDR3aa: CASSIVGRYSNQPQHF

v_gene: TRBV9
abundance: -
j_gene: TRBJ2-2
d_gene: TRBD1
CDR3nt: TGTGCCAGCAGCGTGGGCCCAGGGGGAGCGAACACCGGGGAGCTGTTTTTT
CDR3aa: CASSVGPGGANTGELFF

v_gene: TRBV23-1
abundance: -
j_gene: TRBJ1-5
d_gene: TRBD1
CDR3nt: TGCGCCAGCAGTCGACCAGGGGGTGGGAGCAATCAGCCCCAGCATTTT
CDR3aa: CASSRPGGGSNQPQHF

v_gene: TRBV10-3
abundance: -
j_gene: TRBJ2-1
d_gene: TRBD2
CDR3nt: TGTGCCATCAGACTAGCGGGAGGAAATGAGCAGTTCTTC
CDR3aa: CAIRLAGGNEQFF

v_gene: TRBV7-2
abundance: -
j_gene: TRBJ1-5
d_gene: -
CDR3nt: TGTGCCAGCAGCTTAACCGGCAATCAGCCCCAGCATTTT
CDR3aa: CASSLTGNQPQHF

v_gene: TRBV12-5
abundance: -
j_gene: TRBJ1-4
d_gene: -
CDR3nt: TGTGCTAGTGGTTTGGGGACAGATAATGAAAAACTGTTTTTT
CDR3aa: CASGLGTDNEKLFF

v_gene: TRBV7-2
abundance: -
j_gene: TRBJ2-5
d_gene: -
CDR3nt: TGTGCCAGCAGCCCCCGAAGAGATTTAGAGACCCAGTACTTC
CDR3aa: CASSPRRDLETQYF

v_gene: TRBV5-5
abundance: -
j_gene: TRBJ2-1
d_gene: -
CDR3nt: TGTGCCAGCAGCTTGTGGACAACCAATGAGCAGTTCTTC
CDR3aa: CASSLWTTNEQFF

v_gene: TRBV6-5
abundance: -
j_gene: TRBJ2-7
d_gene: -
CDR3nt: TGTGCCAGCAGTCCAAAGGGACTGTACGAGCAGTACTTC
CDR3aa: CASSPKGLYEQYF

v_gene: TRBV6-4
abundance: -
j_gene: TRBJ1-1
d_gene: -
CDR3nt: TGTGCCAGCAGTGACACTAGGGACACTGAAGCTTTCTTT
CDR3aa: CASSDTRDTEAFF

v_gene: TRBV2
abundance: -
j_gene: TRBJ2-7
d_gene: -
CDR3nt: TGTGCCAGCAGTGATCACAAACCCCCCTACGAGCAGTACTTC
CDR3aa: CASSDHKPPYEQYF

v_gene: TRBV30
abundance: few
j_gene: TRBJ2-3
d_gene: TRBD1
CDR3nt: TGTGCCTGGAGTCGACAGGGGGTTGGCACAGATACGCAGTATTTT
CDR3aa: CAWSRQGVGTDTQYF

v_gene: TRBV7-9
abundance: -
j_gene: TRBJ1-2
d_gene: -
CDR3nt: TGTGCCAGCAGCTTGTGGTATGGCTACACCTTC
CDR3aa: CASSLWYGYTF

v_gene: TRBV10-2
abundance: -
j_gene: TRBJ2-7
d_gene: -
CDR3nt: TGCGCCAGCAGTGAGTCGTATGGCCAGCTGGGATACGAGCAGTACTTC
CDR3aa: CASSESYGQLGYEQYF

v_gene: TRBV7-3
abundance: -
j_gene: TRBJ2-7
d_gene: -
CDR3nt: TGTGCCAGCAGCCCTCCGGGCAGTTACGAGCAGTACTTC
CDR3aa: CASSPPGSYEQYF

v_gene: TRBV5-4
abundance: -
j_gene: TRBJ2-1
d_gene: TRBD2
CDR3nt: TGTGCCAGCAGGGCCGGGACTAGCGGGGTAGATGAGCAGTTCTTC
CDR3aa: CASRAGTSGVDEQFF

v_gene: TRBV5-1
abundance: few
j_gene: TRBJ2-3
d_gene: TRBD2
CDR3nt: TGCGCCAGCAGCTTGGCGGCGGGAGGTTCCACAGATACGCAGTATTTT
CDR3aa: CASSLAAGGSTDTQYF

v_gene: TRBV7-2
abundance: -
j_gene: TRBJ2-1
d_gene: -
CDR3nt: TGTGCCAGCAGCTCCAGATTGGGGGGCTCCTACAATGAGCAGTTCTTC
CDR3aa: CASSSRLGGSYNEQFF

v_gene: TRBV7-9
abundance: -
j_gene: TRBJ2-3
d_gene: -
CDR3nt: TGTGCCAGCAGCCGGATGGGGTTGCGAAGCACAGATACGCAGTATTTT
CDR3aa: CASSRMGLRSTDTQYF

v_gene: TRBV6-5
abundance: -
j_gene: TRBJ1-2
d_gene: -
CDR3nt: TGTGCCAGCAGTGCCTTCGGTGCAGGGGAGGGCGGCTACACCTTC
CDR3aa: CASSAFGAGEGGYTF

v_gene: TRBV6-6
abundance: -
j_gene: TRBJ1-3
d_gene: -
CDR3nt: TGTGCCAGCAGTGGAGACAGTCTCTCTGGAAACACCATATATTTT
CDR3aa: CASSGDSLSGNTIYF

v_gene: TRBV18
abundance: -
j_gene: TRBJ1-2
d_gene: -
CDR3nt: TGTGCCAGCTCACGGACGGAGAACTATGGCTACACCTTC
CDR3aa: CASSRTENYGYTF

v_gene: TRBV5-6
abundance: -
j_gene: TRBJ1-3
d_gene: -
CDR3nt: TGTGCCAGCAGTCGGGGGACCTCCGACACCATATATTTT
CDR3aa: CASSRGTSDTIYF

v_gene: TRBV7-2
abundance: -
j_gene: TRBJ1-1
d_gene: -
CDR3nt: TGTGCCAGCAGCACCCAGGGTCCGAACACTGAAGCTTTCTTT
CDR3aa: CASSTQGPNTEAFF

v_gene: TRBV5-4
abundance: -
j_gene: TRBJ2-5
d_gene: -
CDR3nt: TGTGCCAGCAGCAAGACTATGGGGGAGACCCAGTACTTC
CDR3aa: CASSKTMGETQYF

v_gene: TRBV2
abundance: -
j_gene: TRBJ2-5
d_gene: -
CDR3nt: TGTGCCAGCAGTGAATTGAGACAAGGGATGTTCCAGTACTTC
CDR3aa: CASSELRQGMFQYF

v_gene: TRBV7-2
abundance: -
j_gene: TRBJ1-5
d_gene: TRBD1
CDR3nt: TGTGCCAGCAGCTCCCCGGGACAGGGGTATCAGCCCCAGCATTTT
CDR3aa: CASSSPGQGYQPQHF

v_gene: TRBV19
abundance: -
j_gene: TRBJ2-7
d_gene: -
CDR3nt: TGTGCCAGTAGTATAGTTCACGGTAAAACCTACGAGCAGTACTTC
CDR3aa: CASSIVHGKTYEQYF

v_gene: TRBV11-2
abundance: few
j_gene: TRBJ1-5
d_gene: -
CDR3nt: TGTGCCAGCAGCTTAGGGGCCCCCGGGGCCGGCCAGCCCCAGCATTTT
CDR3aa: CASSLGAPGAGQPQHF

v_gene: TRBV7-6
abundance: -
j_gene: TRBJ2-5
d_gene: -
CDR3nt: TGTGCCAGCAGCTTAGATCGGGGGCCGGAGACCCAGTACTTC
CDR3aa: CASSLDRGPETQYF